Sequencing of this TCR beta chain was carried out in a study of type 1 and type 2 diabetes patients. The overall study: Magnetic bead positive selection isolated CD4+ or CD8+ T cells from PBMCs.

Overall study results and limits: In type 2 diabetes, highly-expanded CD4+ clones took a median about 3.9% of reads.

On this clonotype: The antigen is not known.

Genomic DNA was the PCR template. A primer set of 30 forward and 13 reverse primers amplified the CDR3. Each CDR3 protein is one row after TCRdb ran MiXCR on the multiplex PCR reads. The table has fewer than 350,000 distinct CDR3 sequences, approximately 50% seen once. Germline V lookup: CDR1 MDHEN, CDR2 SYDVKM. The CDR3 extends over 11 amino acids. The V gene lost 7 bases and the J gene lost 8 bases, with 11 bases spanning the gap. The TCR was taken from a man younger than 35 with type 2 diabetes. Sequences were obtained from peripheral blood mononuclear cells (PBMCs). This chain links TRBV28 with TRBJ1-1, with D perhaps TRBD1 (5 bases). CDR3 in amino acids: CASNEGTEAFF. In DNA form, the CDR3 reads TGTGCCAGCAATGAGGGGACCGAAGCTTTCTTT.